This is a list of T cell receptor beta chains from one sample in a study of PD-L1 blockade in urothelial cancer. The method was immunoSEQ multiplex PCR; TCRdb's version includes in-frame clones alone and lacks a portion of them. The data hold some 120,000 clones, with less than 95% observed a single time. The specimen was PBMCs, collected around atezolizumab (anti-PD-L1) treatment. The receptors were gathered from a man aged 55 to 69 with urothelial cancer. The CDR3 runs from the conserved cysteine through the conserved F or W. A D gene is named only where the DNA matches it firmly. Clone size is stated in some rows and not others, as once, few, many or a class when expanded.

clone_size	d_call	v_call	j_call	cdr3_nt	cdr3_aa
.	TRBD1	TRBV10-3	TRBJ2-7	TGTGCCATCAGTGCGGGGACAGGCTCCTACGAGCAGTACTTC	CAISAGTGSYEQYF
.	TRBD1	TRBV19	TRBJ2-1	TGTGCCAGTAGTATTCGGACGACAGGGGGGAATTACAATGAGCAGTTCTTC	CASSIRTTGGNYNEQFF
.	TRBD2	TRBV5-4	TRBJ2-1	TGTGCCAGCAGCTTTGGAGCGGGAGTGTCCTACAATGAGCAGTTCTTC	CASSFGAGVSYNEQFF
.	TRBD1	TRBV19	TRBJ2-7	TGTGCCAGTAGTCAAGGGACAGGGGGGTCCTACGAGCAGTACTTC	CASSQGTGGSYEQYF
.	.	TRBV5-1	TRBJ2-1	TGCGCCAGCAGCTTGGCCCGGCAGGGTGGTCGAGGGGGTGAGCAGTTCTTC	CASSLARQGGRGGEQFF
.	TRBD1	TRBV6-6	TRBJ1-2	TGTGCCAGCACCAAAGACAGGGAGTTTGGCTACACCTTC	CASTKDREFGYTF
.	TRBD2	TRBV5-1	TRBJ2-2	TGCGCCAGCAGCTTGTGGCTAGCGGAAGGTTCCGGGGAGCTGTTTTTT	CASSLWLAEGSGELFF
.	.	TRBV6-1	TRBJ1-1	TGCGCCAGCAGTGAAGCGTTGAGCGGGGGCGTGAACACTGAAGCTTTCTTT	CASSEALSGGVNTEAFF
once	.	TRBV18	TRBJ1-1	TGTGCCAGCTCCAACCAGGAGGGGAACACTGAAGCTTTCTTT	CASSNQEGNTEAFF
once	.	TRBV18	TRBJ1-1	TGTGCCAGCTCACCACCGATGACAGGCCCTCCGGGCACTGAAGCTTTCTTT	CASSPPMTGPPGTEAFF
.	.	TRBV9	TRBJ1-1	TGTGCCAGCAGCGAGGGGGACACCCAGAACACTGAAGCTTTCTTT	CASSEGDTQNTEAFF
.	TRBD1	TRBV27	TRBJ1-5	TGTGCCAGCAGTTTATCGGGACAGGGGGCTGGGAGCAATCAGCCCCAGCATTTT	CASSLSGQGAGSNQPQHF
.	TRBD1	TRBV18	TRBJ1-2	TGTGCCAGCTCACCTACAGGGGAATACGGCTACACCTTC	CASSPTGEYGYTF
.	.	TRBV9	TRBJ2-3	TGTGCCAGCAGCGTTGGCCTGGCGGTGGATACGCAGTATTTT	CASSVGLAVDTQYF
.	TRBD2	TRBV6-1	TRBJ2-7	TGTGCCAGCAGTGAAGATCCTAGCGGGAGGGCCCAGTACTTC	CASSEDPSGRAQYF
few	TRBD1	TRBV5-4	TRBJ2-2	TGTGCCAGCAGCCGTTCGTTGGGGGGACAGGGATTCGACGGGGAGCTGTTTTTT	CASSRSLGGQGFDGELFF